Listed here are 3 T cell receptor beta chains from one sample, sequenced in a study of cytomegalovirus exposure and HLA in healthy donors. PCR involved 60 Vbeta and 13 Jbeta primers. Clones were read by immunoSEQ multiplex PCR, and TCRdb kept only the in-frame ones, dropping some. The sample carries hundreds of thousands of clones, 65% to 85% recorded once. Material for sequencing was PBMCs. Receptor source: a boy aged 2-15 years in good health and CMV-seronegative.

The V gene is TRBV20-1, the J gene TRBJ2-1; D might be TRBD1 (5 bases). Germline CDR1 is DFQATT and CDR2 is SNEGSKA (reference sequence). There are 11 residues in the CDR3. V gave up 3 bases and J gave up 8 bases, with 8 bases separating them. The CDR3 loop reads CSARGPYEQFF. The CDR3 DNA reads TGCAGTGCTAGGGGGCCCTATGAGCAGTTCTTC.

The CDR3 reads CASTTYRGRNEQYF. The CDR3 DNA reads as TGTGCCAGCACGACCTACAGGGGGAGGAACGAGCAGTACTTC. This chain links TRBV2 with TRBJ2-7; 8 bases map to TRBD1. The CDR3 contains 14 residues. In germline, CDR1 is SNHLY, CDR2 FYNNEI. V lost 7 bases to trimming and J lost 5 bases; unmatched junction nucleotides: 10.

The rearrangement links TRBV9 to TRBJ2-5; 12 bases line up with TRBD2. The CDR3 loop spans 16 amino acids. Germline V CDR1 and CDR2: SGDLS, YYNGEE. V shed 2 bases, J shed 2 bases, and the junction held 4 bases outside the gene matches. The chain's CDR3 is CASSVLAGGTQETQYF. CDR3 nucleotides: TGTGCCAGCAGCGTCCTAGCGGGGGGGACACAAGAGACCCAGTACTTC.